This entry lists 17 T cell receptor beta chains sequenced from one sample in a study of T cells after yellow fever vaccination. TCRdb re-called the 5' RACE reads through MiXCR, storing one row per CDR3 protein. The sample lists about 330,000 distinct CDR3 sequences, roughly 4.3% occurring once. The starting material was PBMCs, obtained 5 days after the yellow fever booster vaccination. The receptors shown here come from a man aged 18-30 years who received the YFV17D yellow fever vaccine.

This clonotype was detected only a few times. The V call is TRBV9, the J call TRBJ2-7; TRBD2 matches at 10 bases. Germline V gene data show CDR1 as SGDLS and CDR2 as YYNGEE. This CDR3 contains 15 residues. With V trimmed by 0 bases and J by 2 bases, 2 bases remained unmatched. The CDR3 coding sequence is TGTGCCAGCAGCGTAGCTAGCGGGGGCCCCTACGAGCAGTACTTC. This codes for CASSVASGGPYEQYF.

In its sample, this clonotype was seen a few times. V usage is TRBV29-1 and J usage is TRBJ1-2, with 7 bases lining up with TRBD1. The CDR3 sequence is 14 residues long. In germline, CDR1 is SQVTM, CDR2 ANQGSEA. V lost 7 bases, J lost 3 bases, and 11 bases stayed unmatched. The CDR3 region has the DNA TGCAGCGCGCGGACAGGCCCGCCGCACTATGGCTACACCTTC. Encoded protein: CSARTGPPHYGYTF.

This clonotype has a handful of counts. This sequence joins TRBV6-5 and TRBJ1-2, with D unresolved. The V gene's germline CDR1 is MNHEY and CDR2 SVGAGI. The V end was cut by 7 bases, the J end by 3 bases, with 12 bases between. This CDR3 spans 13 amino acids. CDR3 region: CASNPGWDYGYTF. As DNA, the CDR3 is TGTGCCAGCAACCCCGGGTGGGACTATGGCTACACCTTC.

This clonotype was seen only a few times. The chain couples TRBV12-3 or TRBV12-4 to TRBJ2-1, with 12 nucleotides matching TRBD2. J was trimmed by 9 bases and V by 11 bases; bases with no gene match: 5. CDR3 length: 12 amino acids. CDR3 in DNA: TGTGCCGCCGGACTAGCGGGGATTGAGCAGTTCTTC. Amino acids: CAAGLAGIEQFF.

This clonotype was counted a few times. This chain joins TRBV9 and TRBJ1-1; no clear D gene. This CDR3 spans 13 amino acids. V was cut by 0 bases and J by 6 bases, with 9 bases left in between. Germline V lookup: CDR1 SGDLS, CDR2 YYNGEE. The CDR3 loop is CASSVGPAPEAFF. CDR3 bases: TGTGCCAGCAGCGTAGGACCTGCGCCTGAAGCTTTCTTT. Together with reference TRBV9 and TRBJ1-1, the CDR3 gives the full variable domain: DSGVTQTPKHLITATGQRVTLRCSPRSGDLSVYWYQQSLDQGLQFLIQYYNGEERAKGNILERFSAQQFPDLHSELNLSSLELGDSALYFCASSVGPAPEAFFGQGTRLTVV.

This rearrangement joins TRBV20-1 to TRBJ2-1; D is ambiguous. The CDR3 length is 14 residues. CDR1 is DFQATT and CDR2 is SNEGSKA in the germline V gene (reference sequence). The V and J ends lost 6 bases and 2 bases respectively, with 14 bases between them. Written as DNA, the CDR3 is TGCAGTGCACCGGACGGGCGTACCTACAATGAGCAGTTCTTC. Translated, it gives CSAPDGRTYNEQFF.

The table lists this clonotype with many counts. The chain recombines TRBV7-2 with TRBJ2-7; D gene unclear. CDR1 and CDR2 (germline): SGHTA, FQGNSA. Trimming took off 4 bases at V and 6 bases at J, with 13 bases between the two ends. The CDR3 consists of 13 residues. DNA of the CDR3: TGTGCCAGCAGCTGGGCCCTCTCGGGCGAGCAGTACTTC. Translation: CASSWALSGEQYF.

This clonotype was seen many times. J is TRBJ1-5 and V is TRBV6-2 or TRBV6-3, with 8 bases identical to TRBD1. Germline loops: CDR1 MNHEY, CDR2 SVGEGT. The CDR3 loop spans 14 amino acids. V shed 6 bases and J 5 bases; nucleotides not matched to a gene: 6. The CDR3 nucleotides are TGTGCCAGCAGGAAGCCACAGGGGGATCAGCCCCAGCATTTT. This translates into CASRKPQGDQPQHF.

Comments on this clonotype: This may arise from a read error, as a much more abundant clone is one base away. V gene TRBV3-1 combines with J gene TRBJ2-3; perhaps D is TRBD1 or TRBD2 (5 bases each). With 3 bases removed from V and 1 base from J, the gap between germline ends came to 11 bases. Germline V gene sequence: CDR1 LGHDT, CDR2 YNNKEL (reference sequence). This CDR3 comprises 15 residues. CDR3 nucleotide sequence: TGTGCCAGCAGCCACGAGGGGCGGCGCACAGATACGCAGTATTTT. Translating it yields CASSHEGRRTDTQYF.

The chain links TRBV6-2 or TRBV6-3 to TRBJ2-7; unclear D gene. Germline V gene sequence: CDR1 MNHEY, CDR2 SVGEGT. Between the trimmed V and J ends, which lost 0 bases and 3 bases, there was a span of 15 bases. The CDR3 length is 16 residues. DNA for the CDR3: TGTGCCAGCAGTTACTCGATTCCAATATTATTCTACGAGCAGTACTTC. Its translation: CASSYSIPILFYEQYF.

The chain recombines TRBV14 with TRBJ2-1; D is ambiguous. The CDR3 covers 11 residues. The V and J ends lost 6 bases and 7 bases respectively, with 7 bases between them. Germline CDR1 SGHDN, CDR2 FVKESK. CDR3 region: CASRSGNEQFF. DNA of the CDR3: TGTGCCAGCAGATCCGGGAATGAGCAGTTCTTC.

This clonotype was found many times. V and J are TRBV5-5 and TRBJ1-1; D gene ambiguous. The CDR3 sequence is 12 residues long. Between the trimmed V and J ends, which lost 5 bases and 8 bases, there was a span of 13 bases. Germline CDR1 is SGHKS and CDR2 is YYEKEE (reference sequence). The CDR3 is CASRLSGSEAFF. The CDR3 nucleotides are TGTGCCAGCAGGTTAAGTGGCAGCGAAGCTTTCTTT.

This CDR3 is CSGTEDNYGYTF. The CDR3 nucleotides read TGCAGTGGAACTGAGGATAACTATGGCTACACCTTC. V and J are TRBV20-1 and TRBJ1-2; D is ambiguous. The germline V gene encodes CDR1 DFQATT and CDR2 SNEGSKA (reference sequence). The CDR3 runs 12 residues. The germline V and J ends were trimmed by 7 bases and 1 base, with 10 bases remaining between them.

This chain uses TRBV5-1 with TRBJ2-1, with TRBD2 matching over 7 bases. The CDR3 loop spans 16 amino acids. Germline CDR1 SGHRS, CDR2 YFSETQ. The V and J ends lost 4 bases and 15 bases, in that order; junction bases with no gene match: 22. The CDR3 DNA reads as TGCGCCAGCAGCCCGTACCCCGGGACTACCCTCATGGGGCCGTTCTTC. Translation: CASSPYPGTTLMGPFF.

This clonotype was seen many times. The gene calls are TRBV30 and TRBJ2-1; D gene ambiguous. CDR3 length: 13 residues. The V gene lost 4 bases and the J gene lost 4 bases, with 11 bases spanning the gap. Germline CDR1 is GTSNPN and CDR2 is SVGIG (reference sequence). Here the CDR3 reads CAWMGQEYNEQFF. The CDR3 DNA reads TGTGCCTGGATGGGTCAGGAATACAATGAGCAGTTCTTC.

In this sample, this clonotype turned up many times. A much larger clone sits a single nucleotide away, making a read error possible. This chain uses TRBV7-9 with TRBJ2-7, with D hard to call. Germline CDR1 SEHNR, CDR2 FQNEAQ (reference sequence). Trimming removed 1 base from V and 3 bases from J, with 1 base in between. This CDR3 has 11 residues. The chain's CDR3 is CASSLVYEQYF. The CDR3 region has the DNA TGTGCCAGCAGCTTAGTCTACGAGCAGTACTTC.

This clonotype was seen repeatedly, ten times or more. V and J are TRBV7-2 and TRBJ2-7; D remains ambiguous. Germline-derived CDR1 and CDR2 are SGHTA and FQGNSA. Trimming cost V 1 base and J 3 bases, with 7 bases left between them. The CDR3 totals 13 residues. The CDR3: CASSLGRLYEQYF. CDR3 sequence (DNA): TGTGCCAGCAGCTTAGGACGGCTCTACGAGCAGTACTTC.